The text below deals with one T cell receptor beta chain. The antigen remains unidentified. The V gene's germline CDR1 is DFQATT and CDR2 SNEGSKA (reference sequence). J was trimmed by 10 bases and V by 2 bases; bases with no gene match: 12. The CDR3 covers 15 residues. TCRdb called the 5' RACE reads again in MiXCR, with one record for every CDR3 protein. The sample lists around 590,000 distinct CDR3 sequences, 9% to 15% occurring once. These data originate in a study of T cells after yellow fever vaccination. Study background: The authors prepared low-cell-number fractions using SMART-Seq v4 Ultra Low Input. Study-wide findings and caveats: The booster saw the reappearance of most primary-vaccination clones (roughly 96% CD4, about 85% CD8).

The sequencing here drew on PBMCs, taken on the day of the yellow fever booster vaccination. J is TRBJ2-1 and V is TRBV20-1, with 9 bases aligning to TRBD2. This clonotype originated in a man aged 30 to 45 who received the YFV17D yellow fever vaccine. Here the CDR3 reads CSARIPGTSIGEQFF. CDR3 bases: TGCAGTGCTAGAATTCCCGGGACTAGCATCGGGGAGCAGTTCTTC.